The entry below describes one TCR beta chain. This entry belongs to a study of blood T cell repertoires in COVID-19. Whole-study context: There were acute and convalescent COVID-19 samples, and they came from the United States, Italy and Spain. T cells, B-cell-depleted T cells, or PBMCs provided the cDNA or gDNA that served as material.

The CDR3 has 19 residues. Between the trimmed V and J ends, which lost 2 bases and 0 bases, there was a span of 22 bases. In germline, CDR1 is MNHEY, CDR2 SVGEGT. Methods used by the authors: Using reference gene primer amplification, nucleated cell counts were estimated. Libraries were prepared by immunoSEQ multiplex PCR; TCRdb keeps only in-frame clonotypes and omits some of them. V and J calls and clone size are as listed in that table; D and trimming were resolved from the DNA. The sample has about 98,000 clones, almost 80% seen once. This TCR came from a man in his 60s with active or convalescent COVID-19. This rearrangement joins TRBV6-2 or TRBV6-3 to TRBJ2-5; no reliable D call. The sequencing input was peripheral blood. CDR3 in DNA: TGTGCCAGCAGTTACGAATCGTTTCATTCTGAGCGCTACCAAGAGACCCAGTACTTC. Translation: CASSYESFHSERYQETQYF.